This TCR beta chain was captured by sequencing in a study of blood T cells in healthy people across ages. A second PCR, run for about 7 to 11 cycles, used a sample-barcoded 5' primer plus a J-beta primer mix. Each of the cDNA molecules was tagged by a template-switch adaptor with 12 random nucleotides. One entry per CDR3 protein, called by TCRdb with MiXCR from the 5' RACE reads. Of roughly 550,000 distinct CDR3 sequences listed, about 25% are singletons. On this clonotype itself: What it binds is not known.

This CDR3 has 13 amino acids. Germline-derived CDR1 and CDR2 are SQVTM and ANQGSEA. Trimming cost V 0 bases and J 0 bases, with 5 bases left between them. Findings of the study overall: Observed TCR beta diversity per million T cells went down as age went up. This fall followed a roughly linear course with age.

This sample was also put to use in a study of T cells of mothers and their children. As that study records: The donors comprised six children and their three healthy Caucasian mothers. Extraction yielded RNA that went, in full, into cDNA synthesis at roughly 1.4 ug per 15 ul.

The sample comprised blood. The receptor's source is a boy between 10 and 17 years old in good health. The chain joins TRBV29-1 to TRBJ1-1; D is unclear. The CDR3 region has the DNA TGCAGCGTTGAAGAGGGGATGAACACTGAAGCTTTCTTT. Its protein product is CSVEEGMNTEAFF.